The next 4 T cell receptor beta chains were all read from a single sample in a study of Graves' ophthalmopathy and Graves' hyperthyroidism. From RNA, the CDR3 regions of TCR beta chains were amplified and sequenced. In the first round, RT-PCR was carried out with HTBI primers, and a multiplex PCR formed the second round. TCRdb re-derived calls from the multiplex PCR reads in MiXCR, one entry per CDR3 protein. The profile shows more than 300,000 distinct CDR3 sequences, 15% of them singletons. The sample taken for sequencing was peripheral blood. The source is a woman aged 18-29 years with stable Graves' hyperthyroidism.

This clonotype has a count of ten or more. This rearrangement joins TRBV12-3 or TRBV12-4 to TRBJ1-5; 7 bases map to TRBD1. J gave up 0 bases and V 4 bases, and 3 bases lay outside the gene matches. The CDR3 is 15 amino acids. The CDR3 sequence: CASSWGQISNQPQHF. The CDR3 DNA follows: TGTGCCAGCAGTTGGGGACAGATTAGCAATCAGCCCCAGCATTTT.

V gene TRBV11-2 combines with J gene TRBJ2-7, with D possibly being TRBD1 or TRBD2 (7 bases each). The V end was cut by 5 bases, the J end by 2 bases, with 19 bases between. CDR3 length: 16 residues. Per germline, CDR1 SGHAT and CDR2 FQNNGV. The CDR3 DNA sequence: TGTGCCAGCAGCCCCCGTCTACAGGGGAGGGCCTACGAGCAGTACTTC. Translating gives CASSPRLQGRAYEQYF.

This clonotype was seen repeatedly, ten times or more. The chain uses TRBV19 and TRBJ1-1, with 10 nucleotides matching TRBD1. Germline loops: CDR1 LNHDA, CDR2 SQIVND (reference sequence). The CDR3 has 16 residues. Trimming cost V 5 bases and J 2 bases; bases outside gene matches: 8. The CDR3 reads CASSVDRGRGNTEAFF. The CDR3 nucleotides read TGTGCCAGTAGTGTTGACAGGGGGCGAGGAAACACTGAAGCTTTCTTT. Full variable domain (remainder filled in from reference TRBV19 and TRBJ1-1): DGGITQSPKYLFRKEGQNVTLSCEQNLNHDAMYWYRQDPGQGLRLIYYSQIVNDFQKGDIAEGYSVSREKKESFPLTVTSAQKNPTAFYLCASSVDRGRGNTEAFFGQGTRLTVV.

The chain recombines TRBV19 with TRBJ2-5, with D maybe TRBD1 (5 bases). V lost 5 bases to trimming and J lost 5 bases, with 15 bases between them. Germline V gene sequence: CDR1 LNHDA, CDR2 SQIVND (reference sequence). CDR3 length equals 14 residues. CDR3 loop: CASSPRTLWETQYF. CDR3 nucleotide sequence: TGTGCCAGTAGTCCCCGGACACTATGGGAGACCCAGTACTTC.